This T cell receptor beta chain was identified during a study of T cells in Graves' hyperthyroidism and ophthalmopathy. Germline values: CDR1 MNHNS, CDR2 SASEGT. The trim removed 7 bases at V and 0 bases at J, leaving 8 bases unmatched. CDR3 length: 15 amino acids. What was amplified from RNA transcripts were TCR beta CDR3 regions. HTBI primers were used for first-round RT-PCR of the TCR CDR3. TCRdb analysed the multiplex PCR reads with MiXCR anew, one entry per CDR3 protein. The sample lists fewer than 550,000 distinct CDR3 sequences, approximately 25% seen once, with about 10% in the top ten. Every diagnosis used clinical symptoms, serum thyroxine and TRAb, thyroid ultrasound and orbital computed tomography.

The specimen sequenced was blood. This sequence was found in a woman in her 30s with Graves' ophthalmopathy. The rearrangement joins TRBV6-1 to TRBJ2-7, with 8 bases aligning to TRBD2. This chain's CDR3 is CASKPTSASSYEQYF. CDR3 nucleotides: TGTGCCAGCAAGCCGACTAGCGCGAGCTCCTACGAGCAGTACTTC.